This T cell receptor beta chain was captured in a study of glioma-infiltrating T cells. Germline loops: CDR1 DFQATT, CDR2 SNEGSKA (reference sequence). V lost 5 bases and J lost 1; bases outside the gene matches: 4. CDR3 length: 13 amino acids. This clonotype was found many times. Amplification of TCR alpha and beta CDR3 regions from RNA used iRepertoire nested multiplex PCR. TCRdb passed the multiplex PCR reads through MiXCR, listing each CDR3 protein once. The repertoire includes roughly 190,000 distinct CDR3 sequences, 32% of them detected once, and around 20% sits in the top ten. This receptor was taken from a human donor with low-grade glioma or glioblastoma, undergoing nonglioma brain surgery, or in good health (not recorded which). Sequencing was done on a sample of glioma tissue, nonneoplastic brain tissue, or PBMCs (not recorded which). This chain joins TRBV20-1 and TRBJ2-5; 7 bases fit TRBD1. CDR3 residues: CSASRGIQETQYF. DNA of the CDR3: TGCAGTGCTTCCAGGGGGATCCAAGAGACCCAGTACTTC.